This T cell receptor (beta chain) was captured in a study of control samples from healthy donors and cancer patients. V lost 10 bases and J lost 3; bases outside the gene matches: 8. The CDR3 has 13 residues. Germline V lookup: CDR1 MDHEN, CDR2 SYDVKM. Measured with immunoSEQ multiplex PCR; TCRdb has only the in-frame clones, and not every one. The sample contains about 150,000 clones, about 90% of which appear only once. The sequence was collected from a woman younger than 45 in good health. Sequences were obtained from blood. J is TRBJ1-2 and V is TRBV28; TRBD1 matches 7 bases. The CDR3: CATQRQGDYGYTF. In DNA form, the CDR3 reads TGTGCCACCCAAAGACAGGGTGACTATGGCTACACCTTC.